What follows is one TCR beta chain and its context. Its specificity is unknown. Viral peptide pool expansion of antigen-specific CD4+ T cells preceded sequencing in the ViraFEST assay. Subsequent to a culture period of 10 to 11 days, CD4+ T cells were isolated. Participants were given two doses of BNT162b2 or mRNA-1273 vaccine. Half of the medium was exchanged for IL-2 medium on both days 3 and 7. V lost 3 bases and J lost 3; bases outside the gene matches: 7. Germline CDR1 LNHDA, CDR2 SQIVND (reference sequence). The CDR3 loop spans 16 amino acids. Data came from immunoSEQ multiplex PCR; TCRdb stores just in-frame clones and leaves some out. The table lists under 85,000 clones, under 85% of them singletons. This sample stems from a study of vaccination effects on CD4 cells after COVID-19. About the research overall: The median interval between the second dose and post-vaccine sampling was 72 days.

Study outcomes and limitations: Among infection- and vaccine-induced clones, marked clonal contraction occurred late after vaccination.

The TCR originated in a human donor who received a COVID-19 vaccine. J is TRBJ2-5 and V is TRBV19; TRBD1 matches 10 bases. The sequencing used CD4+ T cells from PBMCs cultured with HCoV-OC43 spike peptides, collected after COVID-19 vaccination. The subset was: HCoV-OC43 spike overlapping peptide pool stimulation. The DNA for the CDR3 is TGTGCCAGTAGTATTGTTTGGGACAGGGGAAAAGAGACCCAGTACTTC. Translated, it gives CASSIVWDRGKETQYF.